This T cell receptor (beta chain) appears in the sequencing data of a study of regulatory T cells in long-lasting Graves disease. The CDR3 length is 12 residues. Germline V gene sequence: CDR1 SGHRS, CDR2 YFSETQ. The V end was cut by 10 bases, the J end by 5 bases, with 14 bases between. The time point is: newly diagnosed GD, antithyroid drugs for less than 3 months. The TCR library was made from RNA that had been extracted from PBMCs in TRIzol. Arm-PCR with iRepertoire HTBI primers amplified the CDR3 regions for these TCR beta libraries. TCRdb re-derived calls from the multiplex PCR reads in MiXCR, one entry per CDR3 protein. This table holds more than 350,000 distinct CDR3 sequences, more than 12% found once. This clonotype appeared many times. Separately, the same data were catalogued under a study of T cells in Graves' hyperthyroidism and ophthalmopathy.

The sequence derives from a woman in her 30s with Graves disease. The chain carries TRBV5-1 and TRBJ2-3; D is ambiguous. Source: peripheral blood mononuclear cells (PBMCs), taken at new diagnosis, from a patient treated with antithyroid drugs. The CDR3, as DNA: TGCGCCTGCGCGGCGGAAGGAGATACGCAGTATTTT. The encoded protein is CACAAEGDTQYF.